This T cell receptor (beta chain) was sequenced during a study of T-cell reconstitution after alpha-beta-depleted transplantation in children. Whole-study results and caveats: Several hundred expanded graft clones reportedly were the source of alpha-beta T cells about two months after transplant. From newly produced T cells came most of the T-cell counts and diversity one year after transplant.

This clonotype was observed at least ten times. The antigen is unknown. TCRbeta library preparation incorporated unique molecular identifiers. TCRdb independently ran MiXCR on the PCR reads; one entry per CDR3 protein. The table lists 500,000 to 650,000 distinct CDR3 sequences, 10% to 15% of them singletons. This CDR3 has 13 amino acids. Germline values: CDR1 DFQATT, CDR2 SNEGSKA (reference sequence). The germline V and J ends were trimmed by 3 bases and 8 bases, with 15 bases remaining between them. This material consisted of PBMCs, mostly from graft donor cells, taken 360 days after TCRalphabeta/CD19-depleted stem cell transplant. V and J are TRBV20-1 and TRBJ2-3; D may be TRBD2 (5 bases). The TCR originated in a male patient younger than 18 who had a stem cell transplant for acute myeloid leukemia, so the T cells may come from the graft donor. The CDR3 nucleotides are TGCAGTGCTAGGGCCGCGGGTGAGGGTACGCAGTATTTT. It yields the protein CSARAAGEGTQYF.